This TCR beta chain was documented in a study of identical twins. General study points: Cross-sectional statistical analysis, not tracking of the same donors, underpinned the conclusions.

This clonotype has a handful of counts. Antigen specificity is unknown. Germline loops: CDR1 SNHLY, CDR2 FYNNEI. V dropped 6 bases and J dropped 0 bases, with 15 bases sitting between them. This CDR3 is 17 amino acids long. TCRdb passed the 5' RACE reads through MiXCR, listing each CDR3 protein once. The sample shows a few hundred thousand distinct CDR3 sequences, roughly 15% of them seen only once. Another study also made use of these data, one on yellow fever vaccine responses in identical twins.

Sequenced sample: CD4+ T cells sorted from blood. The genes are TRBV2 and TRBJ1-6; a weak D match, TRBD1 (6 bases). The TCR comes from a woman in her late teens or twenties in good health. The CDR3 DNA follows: TGTGCCAGCAGAATAGGGGGTCCCAGCTCCTATAATTCACCCCTCCACTTT. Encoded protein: CASRIGGPSSYNSPLHF.